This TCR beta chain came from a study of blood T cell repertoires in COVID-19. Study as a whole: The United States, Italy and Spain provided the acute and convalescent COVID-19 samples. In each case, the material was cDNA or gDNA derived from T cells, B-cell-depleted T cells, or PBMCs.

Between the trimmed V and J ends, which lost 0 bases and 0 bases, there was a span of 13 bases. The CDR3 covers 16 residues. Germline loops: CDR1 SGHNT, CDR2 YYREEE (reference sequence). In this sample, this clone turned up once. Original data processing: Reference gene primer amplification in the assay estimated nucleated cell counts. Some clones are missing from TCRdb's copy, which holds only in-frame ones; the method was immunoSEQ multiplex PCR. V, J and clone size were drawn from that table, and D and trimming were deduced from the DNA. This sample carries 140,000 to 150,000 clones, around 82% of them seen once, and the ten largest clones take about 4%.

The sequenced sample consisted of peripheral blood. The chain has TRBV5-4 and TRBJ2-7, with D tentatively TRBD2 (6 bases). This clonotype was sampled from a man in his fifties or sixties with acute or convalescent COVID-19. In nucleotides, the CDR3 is TGTGCCAGCAGCTTGGCTGGCGGGGCACACTCCTACGAGCAGTACTTC. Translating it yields CASSLAGGAHSYEQYF.